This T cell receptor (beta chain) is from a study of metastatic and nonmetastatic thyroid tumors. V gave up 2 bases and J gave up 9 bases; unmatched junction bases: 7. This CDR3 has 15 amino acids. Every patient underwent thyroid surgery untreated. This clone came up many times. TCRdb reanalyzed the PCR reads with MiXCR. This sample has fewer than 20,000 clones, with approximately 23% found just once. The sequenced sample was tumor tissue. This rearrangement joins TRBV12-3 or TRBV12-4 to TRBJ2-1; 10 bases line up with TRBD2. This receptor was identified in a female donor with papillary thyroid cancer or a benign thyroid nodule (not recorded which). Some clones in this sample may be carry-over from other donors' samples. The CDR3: CASSLRSGRAGEQFF. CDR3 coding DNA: TGTGCCAGCAGTTTACGAAGCGGGAGGGCCGGTGAGCAGTTCTTC.